These 32 T cell receptor beta chains share one sample of origin, sequenced in a study of cytomegalovirus exposure and HLA in healthy donors. Primers for the PCR totalled 60 Vbeta and 13 Jbeta. Assay used: immunoSEQ multiplex PCR; TCRdb lists only in-frame clones, some missing. The sample lists about 140,000 clones, around 78% seen once, with about 2.2% in the top ten. Specimen: PBMCs. These receptors originate from a woman younger than 35 in good health and CMV-seropositive.

V usage is TRBV12-5 and J usage is TRBJ1-2, with 7 bases lining up with TRBD1. CDR1 and CDR2 from the germline V gene are LGHNT and FRNRAP. The trim removed 1 base at V and 5 bases at J, leaving 19 bases unmatched. The length of the CDR3 is 19 residues. In nucleotides, the CDR3 is TGTGCTAGTGGTTTGGATACCCTATCTCGGACAGGTCCAGAGTATGGCTACACCTTC. It codes for CASGLDTLSRTGPEYGYTF.

J is TRBJ1-1 and V is TRBV5-1; maybe TRBD1 (5 bases). V gave up 5 bases and J gave up 6 bases, with 11 bases separating them. The CDR3 is 12 residues long. CDR1 and CDR2 from the germline V gene are SGHRS and YFSETQ. For the CDR3, the DNA is TGCGCCAGCAGAAGCGGGGGAGCTGAAGCTTTCTTT. Translation gives CASRSGGAEAFF.

The chain couples TRBV18 to TRBJ2-2, with TRBD2 identical over 8 bases. The ends lost 4 bases at V and 0 bases at J; junction bases unmatched: 4. The CDR3 loop spans 16 amino acids. Germline CDR1 and CDR2: KGHSH and LQKENI. CDR3 bases: TGTGCCAGCTCACTCGGCGGGGGGACGAACACCGGGGAGCTGTTTTTT. This gives the protein CASSLGGGTNTGELFF.

The chain joins TRBV6-1 to TRBJ2-7, with TRBD2 matching 13 bases. Germline CDR1 reads MNHNS; CDR2 reads SASEGT. With 4 bases clipped from V and 6 bases from J, the junction kept 9 bases outside the gene matches. This CDR3 has 16 residues. CDR3 amino acids: CASSATSGGPSTEQYF. The CDR3 DNA reads as TGTGCCAGCAGTGCGACTAGCGGGGGGCCCTCCACCGAGCAGTACTTC.

The V call is TRBV2, the J call TRBJ1-6, with unresolved D. CDR1 is SNHLY, CDR2 FYNNEI, per germline. Trimming removed 6 bases at V and 9 bases at J, with 12 bases between. This CDR3 has 13 residues. The CDR3 loop reads CASRESSPSPLHF. CDR3 nucleotides: TGTGCCAGCAGGGAGAGCTCCCCTTCACCCCTCCACTTT.

This clone was recorded once. V gene TRBV19 combines with J gene TRBJ1-6; no firm D call. Germline V gene data show CDR1 as LNHDA and CDR2 as SQIVND (reference sequence). V lost 3 bases to trimming and J lost 5 bases, with 8 bases between them. The CDR3 contains 14 residues. The CDR3 region has the DNA TGTGCCAGTAGTATTGGACTGGATAATTCACCCCTCCACTTT. This gives the protein CASSIGLDNSPLHF.

The V gene is TRBV30, the J gene TRBJ2-1; 12 nucleotides match TRBD2. Trimming removed 2 bases from V and 8 bases from J; junction bases left unmatched: 10. CDR1 and CDR2 (germline): GTSNPN, SVGIG (reference sequence). The CDR3 length is 16 residues. The CDR3 DNA sequence: TGTGCCTGGAGTTCACTAGCGGGGGGTAGTGTCTATGAGCAGTTCTTC. It yields the protein CAWSSLAGGSVYEQFF. Variable domain in full (rest from reference TRBV30 and TRBJ2-1): SQTIHQWPATLVQPVGSPLSLECTVEGTSNPNLYWYRQAAGRGLQLLFYSVGIGQISSEVPQNLSASRPQDRQFILSSKKLLLSDSGFYLCAWSSLAGGSVYEQFFGPGTRLTVL.

The V gene is TRBV6-6, the J gene TRBJ1-1; 10 bases match TRBD1. Trimming cost V 5 bases and J 5 bases; bases outside gene matches: 11. Looked up from germline, CDR1 is MNHNY and CDR2 is SVGAGI (reference sequence). The CDR3 contains 16 residues. The CDR3 region has the DNA TGTGCCAGCAGTCCACGACAGGGGGCGCGGGGGACTGAAGCTTTCTTT. This translates into CASSPRQGARGTEAFF.

This chain connects TRBV27 to TRBJ1-4; 8 nucleotides match TRBD1. Per germline, CDR1 MNHEY and CDR2 SMNVEV (reference sequence). The V segment lost 3 bases and the J segment 8 bases; nucleotides outside the gene matches: 2. The CDR3 totals 13 residues. The CDR3 coding sequence is TGTGCCAGCAGTTTCAGGGGGCAGGAAAAACTGTTTTTT. This sequence encodes CASSFRGQEKLFF.

This chain links TRBV2 with TRBJ2-5, with D possibly TRBD1 on 5 matching bases. The J call may be faulty, since TRBJ2-7 better matches the DNA end. Per germline, CDR1 SNHLY and CDR2 FYNNEI. CDR3 length: 14 amino acids. CDR3 coding DNA: TGTGCCAGCAGTGAACAGGGCGCCTCCTACGAGCAGTACTTC. Translating it yields CASSEQGASYEQYF.

V and J are TRBV5-1 and TRBJ2-1, with TRBD2 matching 10 bases. The CDR3 loop spans 14 amino acids. Germline values: CDR1 SGHRS, CDR2 YFSETQ. The trim removed 4 bases at V and 9 bases at J, leaving 7 bases unmatched. The CDR3 loop reads CASSPGLANGEQFF. CDR3 nucleotide sequence: TGCGCCAGCAGCCCGGGACTAGCGAATGGTGAGCAGTTCTTC.

The gene calls are TRBV4-1 and TRBJ1-1, with D uncertain. Germline values: CDR1 MGHRA, CDR2 YSYEKL. This CDR3 has 16 residues. The V and J ends lost 0 bases and 0 bases respectively, with 11 bases between them. This chain's CDR3 is CASSQEHPGLNTEAFF. DNA of the CDR3: TGCGCCAGCAGCCAAGAGCATCCGGGTCTGAACACTGAAGCTTTCTTT.

V and J are TRBV4-1 and TRBJ2-2; tentatively, D is TRBD1 (6 bases). V was pared by 4 bases and J by 1 base, with 10 bases between. The germline CDR1 and CDR2 sequences are MGHRA and YSYEKL. The CDR3 sequence is 15 residues long. CDR3 nucleotides: TGCGCCAGCAGCCCGCTGACAGGGAACACCGGGGAGCTGTTTTTT. It specifies CASSPLTGNTGELFF.

This clone has only a few counts. The gene calls are TRBV6-6 and TRBJ2-5, with 8 bases matching TRBD1. Judging by the DNA end, TRBJ2-7 fits better; the J call may be wrong. The germline gives CDR1 MNHNY, CDR2 SVGAGI (reference sequence). The CDR3 length is 15 residues. CDR3: CASSYSAGQGYEQYF. Here the CDR3 DNA reads TGTGCCAGCAGTTACTCAGCCGGACAGGGCTACGAGCAGTACTTC.

J is TRBJ1-2 and V is TRBV2; 8 bases match TRBD1. CDR1 and CDR2 (germline): SNHLY, FYNNEI. V lost 1 base to trimming and J lost 4 bases; unmatched junction nucleotides: 5. CDR3 size: 15 residues. CDR3 bases: TGTGCCAGCAGTGAAGGGACAGGGAGGATCTATGGCTACACCTTC. The encoded protein is CASSEGTGRIYGYTF.

The rearrangement links TRBV30 to TRBJ2-5, with D possibly TRBD1 on 6 matching bases. CDR1 GTSNPN and CDR2 SVGIG come from the germline V gene (reference sequence). This CDR3 region has 15 residues. V lost 2 bases and J 1 base, leaving 14 bases between the germline ends. As DNA, the CDR3 is TGTGCCTGGAGTCGGGGAACAGGGTTCCAAGAGACCCAGTACTTC. This encodes CAWSRGTGFQETQYF.

This chain connects TRBV4-1 to TRBJ1-1; tentative D call: TRBD1 (5 bases). The CDR3 extends over 12 amino acids. The V and J ends lost 4 bases and 5 bases respectively, with 8 bases between them. Germline CDR1 reads MGHRA; CDR2 reads YSYEKL. The CDR3 is CASSPTGTEAFF. CDR3 bases: TGCGCCAGCAGCCCTACAGGAACTGAAGCTTTCTTT.

The chain combines TRBV6-5 with TRBJ1-1; a possible D gene is TRBD1 (5 bases). The CDR3 covers 11 residues. Per the germline V gene, CDR1 is MNHEY and CDR2 is SVGAGI. The V and J ends lost 10 bases and 6 bases respectively, with 12 bases between them. The CDR3 nucleotides are TGTGCCACCATTGGGGGGGCTGAAGCTTTCTTT. Translating gives CATIGGAEAFF.

The CDR3 loop reads CASGRDRSNGYTF. The CDR3 DNA sequence: TGTGCCAGCGGGCGGGACAGGAGTAATGGCTACACCTTC. The chain links TRBV6-5 to TRBJ1-2; 8 positions match TRBD1. Germline V lookup: CDR1 MNHEY, CDR2 SVGAGI. After removal of 8 bases from V and 6 bases from J, the junction contained 8 bases not matched to a gene. The CDR3 totals 13 residues.

The chain's CDR3 is CASSSTTSGGNTGELFF. CDR3 DNA sequence: TGTGCCAGCAGCTCCACCACTAGCGGGGGAAACACCGGGGAGCTGTTTTTT. This sequence joins TRBV13 and TRBJ2-2; the match to TRBD2 covers 11 bases. CDR1 PRHDT and CDR2 FYEKMQ come from the germline V gene (reference sequence). The J segment lost 2 bases and the V segment lost 4 bases, leaving 6 bases of the junction unmatched. CDR3 size: 17 residues.

The chain uses TRBV7-2 and TRBJ2-3, with D perhaps TRBD2 (5 bases). V was trimmed by 0 bases and J by 0 bases, leaving 10 bases between them. CDR3 length: 16 amino acids. Germline lookup yields CDR1 SGHTA and CDR2 FQGNSA. The CDR3 here is CASSLASGPSTDTQYF. The CDR3 coding sequence is TGTGCCAGCAGCTTAGCGAGCGGCCCTAGCACAGATACGCAGTATTTT.

CDR3 residues: CASMGTGRTEAFF. The CDR3 DNA follows: TGTGCCAGTATGGGGACAGGGCGGACTGAAGCTTTCTTT. The gene calls are TRBV19 and TRBJ1-1; 9 nucleotides agree with TRBD1. Trimming cost V 7 bases and J 5 bases; bases outside gene matches: 5. This CDR3 is built from 13 residues. The V gene's germline CDR1 is LNHDA and CDR2 SQIVND (reference sequence).

CDR3 residues: CSVRDFPYEQYF. CDR3 bases: TGCAGCGTCAGGGATTTTCCCTACGAGCAGTACTTC. The genes are TRBV29-1 and TRBJ2-7; TRBD1 is a possible D gene (5 bases). From germline, CDR1 is SQVTM and CDR2 ANQGSEA. Trimming stripped 6 bases from V and 2 bases from J, with 11 bases between. This CDR3 contains 12 residues.

This sequence joins TRBV7-8 and TRBJ2-7; 8 nucleotides line up with TRBD2. V lost 4 bases, J lost 1 base, and 12 bases stayed unmatched. CDR3 size: 17 residues. The germline gives CDR1 SGHVS, CDR2 FQNEAQ. The CDR3 here is CASSSPKVRGVSYEQYF. DNA for the CDR3: TGTGCCAGCAGCTCCCCCAAGGTGCGGGGGGTATCCTACGAGCAGTACTTC.

V and J are TRBV18 and TRBJ1-3; 9 bases line up with TRBD1. The J segment lost 0 bases and the V segment lost 3 bases, leaving 3 bases of the junction unmatched. This CDR3 contains 16 residues. Germline CDR1 is KGHSH and CDR2 is LQKENI. The DNA for the CDR3 is TGTGCCAGCTCACCTGGGACAGGGAACTCTGGAAACACCATATATTTT. Protein: CASSPGTGNSGNTIYF.

The V call is TRBV19, the J call TRBJ2-3; TRBD1 aligns across 7 bases. Losses at the gene ends were 3 bases for V and 0 bases for J; bases not matched to a gene: 15. The germline CDR1 and CDR2 sequences are LNHDA and SQIVND (reference sequence). The CDR3 length is 19 residues. CDR3 in amino acids: CASSIFPRTGTTSTDTQYF. The CDR3, as DNA: TGTGCCAGTAGTATTTTTCCACGGACAGGAACTACTAGCACAGATACGCAGTATTTT.

The chain couples TRBV5-4 to TRBJ2-3; weak D call: TRBD2 (6 bases). The CDR3 contains 17 residues. CDR1 and CDR2 (germline): SGHNT, YYREEE (reference sequence). V lost 4 bases to trimming and J lost 1 base, with 19 bases between them. CDR3 protein: CASSPNPLSGGTDTQYF. DNA for the CDR3: TGTGCCAGCAGCCCCAACCCACTTAGCGGAGGCACAGATACGCAGTATTTT.

The rearrangement links TRBV19 to TRBJ2-1; 12 bases line up with TRBD2. The V and J ends lost 6 bases and 0 bases, in that order; junction bases with no gene match: 6. The CDR3 sequence is 17 residues long. CDR1 LNHDA and CDR2 SQIVND come from the germline V gene (reference sequence). The CDR3 coding sequence is TGTGCCAGTAGGTCTAGCGGGGGGGCCCGCTCCTACAATGAGCAGTTCTTC. Its translation: CASRSSGGARSYNEQFF.

The gene calls are TRBV4-1 and TRBJ1-1; D call uncertain. CDR3 length equals 14 residues. V lost 2 bases and J lost 5, with 12 bases in between. Germline-derived CDR1 and CDR2 are MGHRA and YSYEKL. CDR3 region: CASSQNGFWTEAFF. For the CDR3, the DNA is TGCGCCAGCAGCCAAAACGGGTTTTGGACTGAAGCTTTCTTT.

The genes are TRBV30 and TRBJ2-1; 8 bases are shared with TRBD2. The CDR3 sequence is 13 residues long. CDR1 and CDR2 from the germline V gene are GTSNPN and SVGIG (reference sequence). V shed 7 bases and J 6 bases; nucleotides not matched to a gene: 8. The CDR3 protein is CASDRAGANEQFF. CDR3 DNA: TGTGCCTCCGACCGAGCGGGGGCCAATGAGCAGTTCTTC.

This clone was detected only a few times. The chain carries TRBV7-2 and TRBJ1-4; TRBD1 might be the D (5 bases). The CDR3 totals 17 residues. From germline, CDR1 is SGHTA and CDR2 FQGNSA. Between the trimmed V and J ends, which lost 1 base and 0 bases, there was a span of 12 bases. The CDR3 region is CASSLGGLFATNEKLFF. The DNA of the CDR3 is TGTGCCAGCAGCTTAGGGGGACTGTTTGCAACTAATGAAAAACTGTTTTTT.

The chain links TRBV7-6 to TRBJ2-5; D call uncertain. This CDR3 has 15 amino acids. The V and J ends lost 6 bases and 2 bases respectively, with 16 bases between them. CDR1 SGHVS and CDR2 FNYEAQ come from the germline V gene. This CDR3 is CASSPTGSLQETQYF. The CDR3 DNA reads TGTGCCAGCAGTCCAACGGGTTCCCTACAAGAGACCCAGTACTTC.